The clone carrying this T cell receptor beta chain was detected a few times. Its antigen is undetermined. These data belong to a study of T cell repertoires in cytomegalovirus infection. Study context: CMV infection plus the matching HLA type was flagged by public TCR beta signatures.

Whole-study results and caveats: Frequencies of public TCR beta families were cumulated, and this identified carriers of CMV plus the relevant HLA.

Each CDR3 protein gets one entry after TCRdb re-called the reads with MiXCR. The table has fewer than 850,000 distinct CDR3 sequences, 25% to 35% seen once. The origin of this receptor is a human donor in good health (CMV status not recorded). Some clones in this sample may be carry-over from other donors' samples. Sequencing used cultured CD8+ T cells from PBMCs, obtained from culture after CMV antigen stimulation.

The CDR3 coding sequence is TGTGCCAGCGTTTTAGAAAACATTCAGTACTTC. As protein: CASVLENIQYF. This chain joins TRBV6-1 and TRBJ2-4; D is unresolved. Germline values: CDR1 MNHNS, CDR2 SASEGT. This CDR3 is 11 amino acids long. V lost 8 bases, J lost 5 bases, and 7 bases lay in between.